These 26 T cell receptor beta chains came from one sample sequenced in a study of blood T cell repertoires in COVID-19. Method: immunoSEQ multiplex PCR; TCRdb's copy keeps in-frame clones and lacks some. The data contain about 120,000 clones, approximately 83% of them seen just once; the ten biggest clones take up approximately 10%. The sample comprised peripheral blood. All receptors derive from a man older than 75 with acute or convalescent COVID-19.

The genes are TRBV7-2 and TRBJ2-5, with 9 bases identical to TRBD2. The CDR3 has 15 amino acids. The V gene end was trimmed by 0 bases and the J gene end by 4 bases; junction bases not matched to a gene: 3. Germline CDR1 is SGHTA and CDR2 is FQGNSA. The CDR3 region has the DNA TGTGCCAGCAGCTTAGCGGGCGGGGGGGGAGAGACCCAGTACTTC. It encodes CASSLAGGGGETQYF.

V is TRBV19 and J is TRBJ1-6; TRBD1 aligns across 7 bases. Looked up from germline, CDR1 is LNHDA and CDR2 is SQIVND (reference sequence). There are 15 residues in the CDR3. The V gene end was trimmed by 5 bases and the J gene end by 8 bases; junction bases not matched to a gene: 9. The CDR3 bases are TGTGCCAGTAGTTTTCGAGCTACAGGGGATTCACCCCTCCACTTT. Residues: CASSFRATGDSPLHF.

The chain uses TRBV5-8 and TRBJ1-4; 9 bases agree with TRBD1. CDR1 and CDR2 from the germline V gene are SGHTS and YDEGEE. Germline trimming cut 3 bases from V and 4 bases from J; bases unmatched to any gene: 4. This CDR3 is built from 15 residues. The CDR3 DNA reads TGTGCCAGCAGCTCCGGGACAGGGCATAATGAAAAACTGTTTTTT. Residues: CASSSGTGHNEKLFF.

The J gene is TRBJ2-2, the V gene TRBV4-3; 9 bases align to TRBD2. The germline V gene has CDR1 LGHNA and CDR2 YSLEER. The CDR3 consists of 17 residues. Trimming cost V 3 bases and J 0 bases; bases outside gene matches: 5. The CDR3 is CASSQVAGATNTGELFF. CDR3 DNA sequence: TGCGCCAGCAGCCAGGTAGCGGGAGCGACGAACACCGGGGAGCTGTTTTTT.

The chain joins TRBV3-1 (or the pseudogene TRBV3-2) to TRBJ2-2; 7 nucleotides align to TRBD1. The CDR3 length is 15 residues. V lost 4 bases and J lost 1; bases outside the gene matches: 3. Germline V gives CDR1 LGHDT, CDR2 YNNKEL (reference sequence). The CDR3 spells CASSRRQGNTGELFF. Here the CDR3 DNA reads TGTGCCAGCAGCCGGAGACAGGGGAACACCGGGGAGCTGTTTTTT.

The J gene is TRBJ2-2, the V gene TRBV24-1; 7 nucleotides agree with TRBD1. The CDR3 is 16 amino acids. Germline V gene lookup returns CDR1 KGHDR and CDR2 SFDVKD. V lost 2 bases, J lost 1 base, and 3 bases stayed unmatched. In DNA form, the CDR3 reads TGTGCCACCAGTGATTCCCGGACAGGGAACACCGGGGAGCTGTTTTTT. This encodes CATSDSRTGNTGELFF.

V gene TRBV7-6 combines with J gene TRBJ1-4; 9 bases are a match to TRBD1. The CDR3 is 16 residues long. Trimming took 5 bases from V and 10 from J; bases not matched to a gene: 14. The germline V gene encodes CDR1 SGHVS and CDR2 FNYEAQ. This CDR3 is CASSQGTTGGAGKLFF. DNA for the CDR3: TGTGCCAGCAGCCAAGGCACCACAGGGGGCGCGGGAAAACTGTTTTTT.

This CDR3 is CASSLMGTLSGGQFF. The CDR3 DNA sequence: TGTGCCAGCAGTTTAATGGGAACCCTTTCGGGAGGGCAGTTCTTC. V usage is TRBV27 and J usage is TRBJ2-1; TRBD2 agrees at 7 bases. From germline, CDR1 is MNHEY and CDR2 SMNVEV (reference sequence). The CDR3 sequence is 15 residues long. Germline trimming cut 2 bases from V and 12 bases from J; bases unmatched to any gene: 13.

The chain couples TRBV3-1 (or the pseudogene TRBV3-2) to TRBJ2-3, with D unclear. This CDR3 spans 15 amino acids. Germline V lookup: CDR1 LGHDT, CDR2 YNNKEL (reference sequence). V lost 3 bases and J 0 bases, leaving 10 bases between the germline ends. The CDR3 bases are TGTGCCAGCAGCCAGGTCATCACTAGCACAGATACGCAGTATTTT. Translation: CASSQVITSTDTQYF.

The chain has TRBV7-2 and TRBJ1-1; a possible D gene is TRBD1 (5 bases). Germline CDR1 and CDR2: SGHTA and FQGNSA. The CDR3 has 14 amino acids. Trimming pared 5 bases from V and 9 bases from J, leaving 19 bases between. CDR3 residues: CASSLVPTGYQAFF. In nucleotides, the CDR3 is TGTGCCAGCAGCCTCGTGCCAACAGGCTACCAAGCTTTCTTT.

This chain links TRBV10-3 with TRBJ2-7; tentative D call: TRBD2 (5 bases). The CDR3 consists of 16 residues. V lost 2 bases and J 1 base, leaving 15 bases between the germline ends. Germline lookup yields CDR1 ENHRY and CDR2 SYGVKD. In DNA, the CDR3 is TGTGCCATCAGTGAGGCCAGAAGCGGACCTTCCTACGAGCAGTACTTC. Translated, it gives CAISEARSGPSYEQYF.

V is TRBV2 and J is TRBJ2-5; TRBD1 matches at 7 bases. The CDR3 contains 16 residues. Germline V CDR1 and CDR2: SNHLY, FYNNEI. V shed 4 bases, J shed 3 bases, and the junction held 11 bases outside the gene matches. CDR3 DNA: TGTGCCAGCAGTGGGACCTTACAGGGGCGTGAAGAGACCCAGTACTTC. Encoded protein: CASSGTLQGREETQYF.

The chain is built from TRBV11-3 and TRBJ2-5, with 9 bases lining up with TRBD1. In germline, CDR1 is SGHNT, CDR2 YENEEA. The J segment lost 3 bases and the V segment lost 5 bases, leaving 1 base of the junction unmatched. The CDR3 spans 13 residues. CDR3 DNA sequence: TGTGCCAGCAGCCGGGACAGGGAAGAGACCCAGTACTTC. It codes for CASSRDREETQYF.

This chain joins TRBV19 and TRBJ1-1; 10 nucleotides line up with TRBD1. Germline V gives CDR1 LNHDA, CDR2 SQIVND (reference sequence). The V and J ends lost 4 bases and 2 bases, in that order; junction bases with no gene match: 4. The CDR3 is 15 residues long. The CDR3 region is CASSTRQGANTEAFF. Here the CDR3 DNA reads TGTGCCAGTAGTACCAGACAGGGGGCAAACACTGAAGCTTTCTTT.

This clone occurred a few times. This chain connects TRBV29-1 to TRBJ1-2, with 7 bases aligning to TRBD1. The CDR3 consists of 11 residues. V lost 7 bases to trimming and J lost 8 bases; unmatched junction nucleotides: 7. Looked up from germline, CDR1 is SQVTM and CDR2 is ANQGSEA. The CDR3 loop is CSDDRVDGYTF. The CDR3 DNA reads TGCAGCGATGACAGGGTTGACGGCTACACCTTC.

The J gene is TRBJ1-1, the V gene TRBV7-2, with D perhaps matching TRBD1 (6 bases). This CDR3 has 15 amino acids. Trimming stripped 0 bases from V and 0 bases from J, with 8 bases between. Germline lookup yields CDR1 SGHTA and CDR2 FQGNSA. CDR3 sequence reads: CASSLAGGMNTEAFF. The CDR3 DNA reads TGTGCCAGCAGCTTAGCTGGGGGCATGAACACTGAAGCTTTCTTT.

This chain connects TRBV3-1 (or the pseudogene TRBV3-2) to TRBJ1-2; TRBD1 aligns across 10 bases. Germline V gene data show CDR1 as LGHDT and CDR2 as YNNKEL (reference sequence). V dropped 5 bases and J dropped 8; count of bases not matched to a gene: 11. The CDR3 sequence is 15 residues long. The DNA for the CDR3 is TGTGCCAGCAGCAAAGGGGACAGGGGATTCGGGGGCTACACCTTC. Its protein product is CASSKGDRGFGGYTF.

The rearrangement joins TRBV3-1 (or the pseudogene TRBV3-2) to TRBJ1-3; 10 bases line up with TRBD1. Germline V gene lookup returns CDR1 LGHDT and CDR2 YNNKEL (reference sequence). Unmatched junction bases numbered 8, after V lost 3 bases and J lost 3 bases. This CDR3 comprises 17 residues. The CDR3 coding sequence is TGTGCCAGCAGCCATGCGAGGACAGGGGGGATTGGAAACACCATATATTTT. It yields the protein CASSHARTGGIGNTIYF.

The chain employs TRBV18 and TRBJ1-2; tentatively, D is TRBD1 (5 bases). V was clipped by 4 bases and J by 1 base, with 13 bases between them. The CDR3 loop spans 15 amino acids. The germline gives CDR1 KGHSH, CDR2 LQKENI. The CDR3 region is CASSQGKTDNYGYTF. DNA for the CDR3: TGTGCCAGCTCACAGGGAAAGACAGATAACTATGGCTACACCTTC.

The CDR3 sequence: CASSPGQGGYGYTF. The CDR3 nucleotides are TGTGCCAGTAGTCCGGGACAGGGCGGCTATGGCTACACCTTC. The chain has TRBV19 and TRBJ1-2; 9 bases match TRBD1. The CDR3 consists of 14 residues. Germline CDR1 and CDR2: LNHDA and SQIVND (reference sequence). The V gene end was trimmed by 5 bases and the J gene end by 4 bases; junction bases not matched to a gene: 5.

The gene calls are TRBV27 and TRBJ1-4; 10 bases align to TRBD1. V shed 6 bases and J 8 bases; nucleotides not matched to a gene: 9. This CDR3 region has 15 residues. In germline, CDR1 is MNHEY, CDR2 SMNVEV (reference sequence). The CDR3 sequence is CASRPRQGAIEKLFF. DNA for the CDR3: TGTGCCAGCAGGCCAAGACAGGGGGCAATCGAAAAACTGTTTTTT. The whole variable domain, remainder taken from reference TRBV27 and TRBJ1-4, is EAQVTQNPRYLITVTGKKLTVTCSQNMNHEYMSWYRQDPGLGLRQIYYSMNVEVTDKGDVPEGYKVSRKEKRNFPLILESPSPNQTSLYFCASRPRQGAIEKLFFGSGTQLSVL.

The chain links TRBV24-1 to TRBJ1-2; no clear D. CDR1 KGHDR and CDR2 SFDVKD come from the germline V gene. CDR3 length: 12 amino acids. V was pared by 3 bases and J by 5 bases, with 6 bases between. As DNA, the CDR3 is TGTGCCACCAGTGATCGGGGATATGGCTACACCTTC. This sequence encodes CATSDRGYGYTF.

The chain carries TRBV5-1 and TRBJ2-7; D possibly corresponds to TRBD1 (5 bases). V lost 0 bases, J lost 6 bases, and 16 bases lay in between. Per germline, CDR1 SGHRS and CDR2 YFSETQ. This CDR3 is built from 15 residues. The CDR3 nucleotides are TGCGCCAGCAGCTTGGCGACAGTTTTACGGGCCGAGCAGTACTTC. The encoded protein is CASSLATVLRAEQYF.

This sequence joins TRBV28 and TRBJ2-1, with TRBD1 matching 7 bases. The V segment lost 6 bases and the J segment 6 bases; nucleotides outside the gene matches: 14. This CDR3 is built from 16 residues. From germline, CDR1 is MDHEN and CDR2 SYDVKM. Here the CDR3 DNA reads TGTGCCAGCAGGGCAGGGGGACCCCCCGGAGGCAATGAGCAGTTCTTC. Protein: CASRAGGPPGGNEQFF.

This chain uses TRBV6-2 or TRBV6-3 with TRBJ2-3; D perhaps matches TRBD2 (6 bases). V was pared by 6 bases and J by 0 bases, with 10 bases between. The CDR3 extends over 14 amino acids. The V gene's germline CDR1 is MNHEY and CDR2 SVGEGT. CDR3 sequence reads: CASSPSGSTDTQYF. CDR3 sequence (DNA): TGTGCCAGCAGCCCAAGCGGGAGCACAGATACGCAGTATTTT.

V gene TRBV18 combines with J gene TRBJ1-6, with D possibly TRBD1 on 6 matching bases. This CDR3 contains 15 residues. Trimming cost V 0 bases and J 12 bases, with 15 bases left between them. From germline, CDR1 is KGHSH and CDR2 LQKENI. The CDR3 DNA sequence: TGTGCCAGCTCACCACCGACCGGGGGCGGGGGACCCCTCCACTTT. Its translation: CASSPPTGGGGPLHF.